What follows is one TCR beta chain and its context. The antigen is not known. Data came from immunoSEQ multiplex PCR; TCRdb stores just in-frame clones and leaves some out. The sample lists tens of thousands of clones, under 90% occurring once. The data stem from a study of OX40 agonist ivuxolimab in advanced cancers. The study's findings and limits: Expanded peripheral T-cell antigen specificity went undetermined. Some of the lowest clonal expansion was seen in partial responders at 0.1-3.0 mg/kg.

The source material was CD4+ or CD8+ T cells sorted from blood, sampled in a trial of the OX40 agonist ivuxolimab. The sequence was collected from an adult with an advanced solid tumor such as melanoma, head and neck, liver or kidney cancer.

The CDR3 DNA reads as TGTGCCAGCAGCACCGGACCCAAATGGAACACTGAAGCTTTCTTT. Protein: CASSTGPKWNTEAFF. V usage is TRBV11-3 and J usage is TRBJ1-1; D call uncertain. The ends were cut back, 5 bases at V and 1 base at J, with 14 bases in the middle. CDR3 length equals 15 residues. In germline, CDR1 is SGHNT, CDR2 YENEEA.